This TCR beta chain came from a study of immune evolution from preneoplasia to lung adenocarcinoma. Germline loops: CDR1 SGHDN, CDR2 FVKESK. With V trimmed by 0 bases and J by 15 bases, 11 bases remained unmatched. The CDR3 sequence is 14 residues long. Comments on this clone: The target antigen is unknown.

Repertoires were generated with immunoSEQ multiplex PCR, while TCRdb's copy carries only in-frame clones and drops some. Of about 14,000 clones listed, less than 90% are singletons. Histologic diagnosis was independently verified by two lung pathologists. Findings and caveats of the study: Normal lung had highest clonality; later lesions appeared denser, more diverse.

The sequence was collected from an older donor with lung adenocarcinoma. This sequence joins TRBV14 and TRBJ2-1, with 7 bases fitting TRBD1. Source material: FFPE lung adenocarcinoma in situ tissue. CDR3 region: CASSQDPQTGLGFF. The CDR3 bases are TGTGCCAGCAGCCAAGACCCACAGACAGGGCTAGGGTTCTTC.